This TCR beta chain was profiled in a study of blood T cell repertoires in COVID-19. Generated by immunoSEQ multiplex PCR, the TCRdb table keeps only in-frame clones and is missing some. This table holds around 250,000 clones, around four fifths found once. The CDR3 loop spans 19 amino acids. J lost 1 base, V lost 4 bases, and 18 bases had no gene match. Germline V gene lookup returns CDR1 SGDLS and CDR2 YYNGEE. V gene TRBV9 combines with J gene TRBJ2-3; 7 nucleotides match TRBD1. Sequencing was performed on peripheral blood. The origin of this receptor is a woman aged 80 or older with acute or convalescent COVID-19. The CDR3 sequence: CASSQRVPTGLGGTDTQYF. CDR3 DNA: TGTGCCAGCAGCCAAAGGGTCCCGACAGGGCTAGGTGGCACAGATACGCAGTATTTT.